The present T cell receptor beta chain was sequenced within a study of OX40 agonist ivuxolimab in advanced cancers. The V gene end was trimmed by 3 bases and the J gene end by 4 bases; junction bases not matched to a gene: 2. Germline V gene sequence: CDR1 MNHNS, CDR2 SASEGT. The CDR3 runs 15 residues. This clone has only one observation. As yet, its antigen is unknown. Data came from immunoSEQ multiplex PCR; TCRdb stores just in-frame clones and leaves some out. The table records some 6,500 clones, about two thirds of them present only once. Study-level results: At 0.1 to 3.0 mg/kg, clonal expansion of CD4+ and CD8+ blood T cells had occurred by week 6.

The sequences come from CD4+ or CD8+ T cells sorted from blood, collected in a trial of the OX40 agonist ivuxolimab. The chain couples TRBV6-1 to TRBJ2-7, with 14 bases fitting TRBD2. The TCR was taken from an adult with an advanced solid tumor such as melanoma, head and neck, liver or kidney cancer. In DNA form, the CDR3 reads TGTGCCAGCAGTGAGGGACTAGCGGGAGTTTACGAGCAGTACTTC. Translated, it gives CASSEGLAGVYEQYF.